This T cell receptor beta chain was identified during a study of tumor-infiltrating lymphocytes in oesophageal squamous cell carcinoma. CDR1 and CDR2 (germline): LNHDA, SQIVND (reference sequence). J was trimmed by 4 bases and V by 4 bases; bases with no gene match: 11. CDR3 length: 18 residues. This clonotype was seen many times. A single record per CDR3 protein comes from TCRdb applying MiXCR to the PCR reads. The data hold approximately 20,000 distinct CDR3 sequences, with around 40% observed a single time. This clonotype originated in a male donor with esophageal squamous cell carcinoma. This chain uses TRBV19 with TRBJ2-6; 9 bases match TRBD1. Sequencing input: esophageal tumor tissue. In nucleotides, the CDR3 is TGTGCCAGTAGTAACCCGGGACAGGGAGCAACCGGGGCCAACGTCCTGACTTTC. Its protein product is CASSNPGQGATGANVLTF. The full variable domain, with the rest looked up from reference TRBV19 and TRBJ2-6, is DGGITQSPKYLFRKEGQNVTLSCEQNLNHDAMYWYRQDPGQGLRLIYYSQIVNDFQKGDIAEGYSVSREKKESFPLTVTSAQKNPTAFYLCASSNPGQGATGANVLTFGAGSRLTVL.